Below, 6 T cell receptor beta chains from the same sample are listed, as sequenced in a study of early T cells in non-severe SARS-CoV-2 infection. TCRdb re-called the 5' RACE reads through MiXCR, storing one row per CDR3 protein. The table includes roughly 77,000 distinct CDR3 sequences, 12% detected once. Material: whole blood. All receptors derive from an adult who was a healthcare worker with PCR-confirmed SARS-CoV-2 infection or an uninfected control (not recorded which).

This sequence joins TRBV7-6 and TRBJ1-2; D is unclear. Germline V gene sequence: CDR1 SGHVS, CDR2 FNYEAQ. The length of the CDR3 is 14 residues. Trimming removed 1 base at V and 3 bases at J, with 9 bases between. The CDR3 DNA follows: TGTGCCAGCAGCTTAGGGGTTGGGGACTATGGCTACACCTTC. Translated, it gives CASSLGVGDYGYTF.

This clonotype was recorded at least ten times. This rearrangement joins TRBV3-1 to TRBJ2-3; D is ambiguous. This CDR3 region has 13 residues. The germline CDR1 and CDR2 sequences are LGHDT and YNNKEL (reference sequence). Deletions cut 0 bases from V and 10 bases from J, with 11 bases between. The CDR3 coding sequence is TGTGCCAGCAGCCAAGATCTAGACCGTTCGCAGTATTTT. Translation: CASSQDLDRSQYF.

The genes are TRBV9 and TRBJ1-4; 8 positions agree with TRBD1. V shed 3 bases and J 6 bases; nucleotides not matched to a gene: 10. Germline CDR1 is SGDLS and CDR2 is YYNGEE. The CDR3 contains 16 residues. Here the CDR3 reads CASSGTDQGAYEKLFF. The DNA of the CDR3 is TGTGCCAGCAGCGGGACGGATCAGGGGGCTTATGAAAAACTGTTTTTT.

The chain has TRBV7-2 and TRBJ2-7; D remains ambiguous. The CDR3 is 17 residues long. V was trimmed by 4 bases and J by 0 bases, leaving 19 bases between them. Germline V gene sequence: CDR1 SGHTA, CDR2 FQGNSA. CDR3 coding DNA: TGTGCCAGCAGCTCACCGCTTGCGGCGGTTAGCTCCTACGAGCAGTACTTC. Amino acid sequence: CASSSPLAAVSSYEQYF. The full variable domain, in which reference TRBV7-2 and TRBJ2-7 provide the parts outside the CDR3, is GAGVSQSPSNKVTEKGKDVELRCDPISGHTALYWYRQSLGQGLEFLIYFQGNSAPDKSGLPSDRFSAERTGGSVSTLTIQRTQQEDSAVYLCASSSPLAAVSSYEQYFGPGTRLTVT.

This clonotype was found many times. The chain employs TRBV12-3 or TRBV12-4 and TRBJ1-1; D is unclear. The germline V and J ends were trimmed by 5 bases and 2 bases, with 9 bases remaining between them. The length of the CDR3 is 13 residues. In DNA, the CDR3 is TGTGCCAGCAGTCCCACAGAAAACACTGAAGCTTTCTTT. It is translated as CASSPTENTEAFF.

A remark on this clonotype: This could be a read error, since a much larger clone is one nucleotide away. This chain connects TRBV19 to TRBJ2-3; D is possibly TRBD2 (5 bases). Germline CDR1 LNHDA, CDR2 SQIVND (reference sequence). CDR3 size: 14 residues. CDR3 DNA: TGTGTCAGTAGTCCAGCGGCTGGCACAGATACGCAGTATTTT. This translates into CVSSPAAGTDTQYF.